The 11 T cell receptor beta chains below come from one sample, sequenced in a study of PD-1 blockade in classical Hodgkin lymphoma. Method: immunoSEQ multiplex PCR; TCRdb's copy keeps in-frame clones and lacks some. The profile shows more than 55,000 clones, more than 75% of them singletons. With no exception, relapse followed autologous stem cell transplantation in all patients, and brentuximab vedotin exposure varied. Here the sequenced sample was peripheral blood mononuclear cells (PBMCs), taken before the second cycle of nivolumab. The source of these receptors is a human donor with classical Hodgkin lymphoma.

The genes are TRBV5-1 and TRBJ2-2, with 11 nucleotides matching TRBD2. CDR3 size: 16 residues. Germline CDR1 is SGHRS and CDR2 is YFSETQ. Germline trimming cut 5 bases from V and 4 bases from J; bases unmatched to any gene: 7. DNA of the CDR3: TGCGCCAGCAGACCCCTTGGACTAGCGGGCACCGGGGAGCTGTTTTTT. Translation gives CASRPLGLAGTGELFF.

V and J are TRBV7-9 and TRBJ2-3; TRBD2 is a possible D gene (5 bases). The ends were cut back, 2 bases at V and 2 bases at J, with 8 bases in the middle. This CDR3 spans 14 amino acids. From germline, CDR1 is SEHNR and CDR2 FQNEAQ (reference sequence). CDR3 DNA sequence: TGTGCCAGCAGCTTATTACTAGACACAGATACGCAGTATTTT. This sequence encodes CASSLLLDTDTQYF.

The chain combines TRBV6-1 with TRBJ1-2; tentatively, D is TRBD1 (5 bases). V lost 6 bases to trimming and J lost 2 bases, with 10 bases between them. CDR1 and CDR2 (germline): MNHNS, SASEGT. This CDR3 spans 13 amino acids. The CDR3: CASSQGLNYGYTF. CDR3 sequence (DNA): TGTGCCAGCAGCCAGGGACTGAACTATGGCTACACCTTC.

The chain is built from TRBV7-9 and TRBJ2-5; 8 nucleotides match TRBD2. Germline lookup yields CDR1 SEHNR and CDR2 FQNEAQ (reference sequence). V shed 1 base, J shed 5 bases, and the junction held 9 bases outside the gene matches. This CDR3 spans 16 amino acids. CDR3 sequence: CASSLEGTRGGETQYF. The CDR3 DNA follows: TGTGCCAGCAGCTTAGAAGGGACTAGGGGCGGGGAGACCCAGTACTTC.

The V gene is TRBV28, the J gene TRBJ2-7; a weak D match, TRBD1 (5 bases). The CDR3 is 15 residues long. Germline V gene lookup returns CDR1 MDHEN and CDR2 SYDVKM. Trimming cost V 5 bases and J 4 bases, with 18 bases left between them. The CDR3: CASSPLGQGRYEQYF. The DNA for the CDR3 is TGTGCCAGCAGTCCCTTAGGCCAGGGCAGGTACGAGCAGTACTTC.

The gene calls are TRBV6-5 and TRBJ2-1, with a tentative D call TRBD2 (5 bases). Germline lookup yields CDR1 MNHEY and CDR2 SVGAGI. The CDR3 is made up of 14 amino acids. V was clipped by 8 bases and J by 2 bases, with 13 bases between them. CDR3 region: CASAAADPYNEQFF. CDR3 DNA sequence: TGTGCCAGCGCGGCAGCGGATCCCTACAATGAGCAGTTCTTC.

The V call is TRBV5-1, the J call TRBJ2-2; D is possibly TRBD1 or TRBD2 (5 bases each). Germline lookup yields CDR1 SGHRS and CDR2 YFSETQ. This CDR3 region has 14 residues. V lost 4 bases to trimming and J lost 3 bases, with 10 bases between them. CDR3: CASSRDGYTGELFF. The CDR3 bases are TGCGCCAGCAGCCGGGACGGTTACACCGGGGAGCTGTTTTTT.

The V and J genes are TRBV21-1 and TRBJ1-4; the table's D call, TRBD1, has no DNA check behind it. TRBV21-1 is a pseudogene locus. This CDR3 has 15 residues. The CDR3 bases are TGTGCCAGCAGCAAAGTGACAGCAGGCTACGAAAAACTGTTTTTT. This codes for CASSKVTAGYEKLFF.

The CDR3 loop reads CASYQGREQFF. Written as DNA, the CDR3 is TGTGCCAGCTATCAGGGACGCGAGCAGTTCTTC. The V gene is TRBV6-1, the J gene TRBJ2-1, with D possibly called TRBD1 or TRBD2 (5 bases each). CDR3 length equals 11 residues. The V gene's germline CDR1 is MNHNS and CDR2 SASEGT. Trimming removed 8 bases at V and 10 bases at J, with 12 bases between.

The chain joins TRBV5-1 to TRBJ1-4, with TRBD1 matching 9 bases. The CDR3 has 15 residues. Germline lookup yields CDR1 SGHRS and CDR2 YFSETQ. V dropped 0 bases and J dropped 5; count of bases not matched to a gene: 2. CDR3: CASSLVGTGNEKLFF. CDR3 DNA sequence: TGCGCCAGCAGCTTGGTGGGGACAGGGAATGAAAAACTGTTTTTT.

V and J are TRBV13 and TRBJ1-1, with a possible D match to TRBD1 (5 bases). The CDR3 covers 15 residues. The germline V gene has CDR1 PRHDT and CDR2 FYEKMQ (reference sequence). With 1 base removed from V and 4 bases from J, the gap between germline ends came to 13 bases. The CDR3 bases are TGTGCCAGCAGCTTAGCGCCGGGTGGGGGCACTGAAGCTTTCTTT. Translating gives CASSLAPGGGTEAFF. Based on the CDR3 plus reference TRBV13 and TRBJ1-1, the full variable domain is AAGVIQSPRHLIKEKRETATLKCYPIPRHDTVYWYQQGPGQDPQFLISFYEKMQSDKGSIPDRFSAQQFSDYHSELNMSSLELGDSALYFCASSLAPGGGTEAFFGQGTRLTVV.